This TCR beta chain was sequenced for a study of beta chain features in type 1 diabetes. Study at large: All samples combined gave roughly 100,000,000 sorted cells for examination. Study-wide results and limits: People with Type 1 diabetes carried modestly yet significantly shorter TCRB CDR3s in all four CD4+ subsets. Since sequencing was performed on cDNA, cells with high TCR expression could be over-represented.

Regarding this clone: What it binds is unknown.

Each donor gave one heparinised blood draw averaging around 120 mL. By way of CD45RO/CCR7/CD25/CD127/CD95/CD27, the CD4+ regulatory, stem cell-like memory, central memory and naive cells were sorted. All of the isolated RNA was reverse transcribed, so expressed TCRB transcripts were sequenced. Profiled with immunoSEQ multiplex PCR; TCRdb holds only in-frame clones, not every one. The sample carries more than 300,000 clones, around 10% recorded once. This CDR3 has 13 residues. Germline CDR1 reads MDHEN; CDR2 reads SYDVKM. Deletions cut 6 bases from V and 5 bases from J, with 14 bases between. The chain employs TRBV28 and TRBJ2-7; tentatively, D is TRBD1 or TRBD2 (5 bases each). The sequence was collected from a man aged 25-40 years with type 1 diabetes. Source material: central memory CD4+ T cells from blood. Here the CDR3 DNA reads TGTGCCAGCAGATCAGGGACGGTGAACGAGCAGTACTTC. Translating gives CASRSGTVNEQYF.